The TCR beta chain under discussion was sequenced for a study of blood T cell repertoires in COVID-19. V was cut by 5 bases and J by 2 bases, with 28 bases left in between. The CDR3 extends over 19 amino acids. Germline lookup yields CDR1 LGHNT and CDR2 FRNRAP. In the source study's methods: The assay estimated nucleated cells by amplifying reference gene primers. Produced via immunoSEQ multiplex PCR; TCRdb's table is partial and in-frame only. The V and J calls and clone size are taken from that table; D and trimming were inferred from the DNA. The repertoire holds around 67,000 clones, around nine tenths seen once, with approximately 2% in the top ten.

The specimen was peripheral blood. This chain links TRBV12-5 with TRBJ2-7; D is perhaps TRBD1 (6 bases). This clonotype was obtained from a woman over 75 with active or convalescent COVID-19. Here the CDR3 reads CASGVTVTYSQGMPYEQYF. For the CDR3, the DNA is TGTGCTAGTGGTGTGACCGTGACTTACTCACAGGGTATGCCCTACGAGCAGTACTTC.